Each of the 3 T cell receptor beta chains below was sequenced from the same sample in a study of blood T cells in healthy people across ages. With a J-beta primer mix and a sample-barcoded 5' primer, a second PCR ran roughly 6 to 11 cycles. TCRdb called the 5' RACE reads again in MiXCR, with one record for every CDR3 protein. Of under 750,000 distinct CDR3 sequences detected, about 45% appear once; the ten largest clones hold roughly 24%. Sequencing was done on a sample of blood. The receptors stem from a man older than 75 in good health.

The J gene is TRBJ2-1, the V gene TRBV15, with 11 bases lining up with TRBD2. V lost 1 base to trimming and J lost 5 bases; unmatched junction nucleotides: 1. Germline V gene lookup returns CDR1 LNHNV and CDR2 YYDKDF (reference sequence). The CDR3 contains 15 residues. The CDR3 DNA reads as TGTGCCACCAGCAGAGCGACTAGCGGGAACAATGAGCAGTTCTTC. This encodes CATSRATSGNNEQFF.

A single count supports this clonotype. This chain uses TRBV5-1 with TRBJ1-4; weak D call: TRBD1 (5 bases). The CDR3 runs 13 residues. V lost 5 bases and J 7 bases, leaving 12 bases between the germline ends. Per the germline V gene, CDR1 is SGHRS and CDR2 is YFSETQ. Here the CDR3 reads CASSWGGSEKLFF. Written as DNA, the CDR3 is TGCGCCAGCAGTTGGGGCGGGAGTGAAAAACTGTTTTTT.

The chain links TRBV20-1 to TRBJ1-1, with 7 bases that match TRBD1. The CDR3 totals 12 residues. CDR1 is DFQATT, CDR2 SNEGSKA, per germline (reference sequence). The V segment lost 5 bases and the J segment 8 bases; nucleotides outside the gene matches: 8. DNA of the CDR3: TGCAGTGCTCAAACCGACAGGGAAGAAGCTTTCTTT. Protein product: CSAQTDREEAFF.